Listed below are T cell receptor beta chains from one sample, sequenced in a study of control samples from healthy donors and cancer patients. The repertoire was sequenced with immunoSEQ multiplex PCR; TCRdb's copy has only in-frame clones and lacks some. The sample shows some 120,000 clones, 90% of them seen only once. Material for sequencing was blood. These receptors all stem from a man aged 18 to 29 in good health. Each CDR3 is given with its conserved first and last residue. D genes are given only for firm matches. The listing skips clone size in some rows; elsewhere it reads once, few, many or a size class.

d_call	j_call	v_call	clone_size	cdr3_aa	cdr3_nt
TRBD1	TRBJ2-5	TRBV5-1	.	CATNTGTGDETQYF	TGCGCCACCAACACCGGGACAGGTGACGAGACCCAGTACTTC
.	TRBJ2-2	TRBV18	.	CASSPPVAPSGELFF	TGTGCCAGCTCACCACCAGTGGCCCCATCCGGGGAGCTGTTTTTT
.	TRBJ2-3	TRBV9	.	CASSMSTDTQYF	TGTGCCAGCAGCATGTCCACAGATACGCAGTATTTT
TRBD2	TRBJ2-4	TRBV12-3/TRBV12-4	.	CASRKAGDIQYF	TGTGCCAGCAGAAAAGCGGGAGACATTCAGTACTTC
.	TRBJ2-3	TRBV5-4	.	CASSLGLGTDTQYF	TGTGCCAGCAGCTTGGGACTAGGGACAGATACGCAGTATTTT
.	TRBJ2-7	TRBV4-1	.	CASSRGRGTYEQYF	TGCGCCAGCAGCCGAGGTAGGGGTACCTACGAGCAGTACTTC
.	TRBJ1-5	TRBV27	.	CASSPTTGQPQHF	TGTGCCAGCAGTCCCACAACGGGTCAGCCCCAGCATTTT
.	TRBJ2-2	TRBV7-6	few	CASSQKPGSLAGELFF	TGTGCCAGCAGCCAAAAACCCGGGAGTCTGGCCGGGGAGCTGTTTTTT
.	TRBJ2-3	TRBV7-9	.	CASSLDWADTQYF	TGTGCCAGCAGCTTAGATTGGGCAGATACGCAGTATTTT
.	TRBJ2-2	TRBV4-3	.	CASSQDLRTGGTGELFF	TGCGCCAGCAGCCAAGATCTACGGACAGGAGGGACCGGGGAGCTGTTTTTT
TRBD2	TRBJ2-3	TRBV9	.	CASSAEGTSGGVNTQYF	TGTGCCAGCAGCGCCGAGGGGACTAGCGGGGGGGTCAATACGCAGTATTTT
.	TRBJ2-5	TRBV3-1/TRBV3-2	.	CASSQVENRGSMAQYF	TGTGCCAGCAGCCAAGTGGAAAACCGGGGGAGTATGGCCCAGTACTTC
.	TRBJ1-5	TRBV9	few	CASSGRADNQPQHF	TGTGCCAGCAGCGGGCGGGCGGACAATCAGCCCCAGCATTTT
.	TRBJ2-1	TRBV28	.	CASSPGPVRGEQFF	TGTGCCAGCAGTCCCGGACCCGTCCGTGGTGAGCAGTTCTTC
.	TRBJ2-1	TRBV5-8	.	CASSFSMTTDIHNEQFF	TGTGCCAGCAGCTTTTCCATGACTACCGATATACACAATGAGCAGTTCTTC